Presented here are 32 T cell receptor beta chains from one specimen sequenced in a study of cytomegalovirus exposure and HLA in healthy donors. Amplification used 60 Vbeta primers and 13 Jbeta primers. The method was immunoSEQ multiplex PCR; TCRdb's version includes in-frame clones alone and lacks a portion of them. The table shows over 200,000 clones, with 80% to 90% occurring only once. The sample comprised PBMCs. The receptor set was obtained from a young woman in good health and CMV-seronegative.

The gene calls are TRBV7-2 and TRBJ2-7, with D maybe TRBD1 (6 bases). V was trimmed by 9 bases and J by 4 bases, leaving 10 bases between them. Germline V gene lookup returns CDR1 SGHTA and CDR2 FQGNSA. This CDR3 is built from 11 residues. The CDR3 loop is CASRQAYEQYF. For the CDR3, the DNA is TGTGCCAGTAGACAGGCGTACGAGCAGTACTTC.

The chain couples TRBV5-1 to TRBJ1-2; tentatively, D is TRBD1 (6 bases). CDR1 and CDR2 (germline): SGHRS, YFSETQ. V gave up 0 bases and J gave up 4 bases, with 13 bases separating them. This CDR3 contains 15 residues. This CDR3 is CASSLAQGRAYGYTF. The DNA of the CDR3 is TGCGCCAGCAGCTTGGCGCAGGGGAGGGCCTATGGCTACACCTTC.

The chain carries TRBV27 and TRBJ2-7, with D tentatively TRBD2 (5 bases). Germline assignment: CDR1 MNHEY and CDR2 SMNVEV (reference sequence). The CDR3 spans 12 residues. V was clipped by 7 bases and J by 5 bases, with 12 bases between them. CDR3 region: CASTRAQDEQYF. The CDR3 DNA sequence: TGTGCCAGCACGCGGGCGCAGGACGAGCAGTACTTC.

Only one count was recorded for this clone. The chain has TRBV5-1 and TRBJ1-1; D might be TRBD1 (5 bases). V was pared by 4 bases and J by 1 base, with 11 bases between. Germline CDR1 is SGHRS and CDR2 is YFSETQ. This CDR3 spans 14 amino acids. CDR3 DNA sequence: TGCGCCAGCAGCCTGACAGCGGGGAACACTGAAGCTTTCTTT. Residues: CASSLTAGNTEAFF.

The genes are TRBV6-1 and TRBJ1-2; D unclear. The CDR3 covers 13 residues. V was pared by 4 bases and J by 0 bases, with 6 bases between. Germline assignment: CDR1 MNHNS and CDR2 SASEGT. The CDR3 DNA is TGTGCCAGCAGTGTGGCAGCTAACTATGGCTACACCTTC. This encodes CASSVAANYGYTF.

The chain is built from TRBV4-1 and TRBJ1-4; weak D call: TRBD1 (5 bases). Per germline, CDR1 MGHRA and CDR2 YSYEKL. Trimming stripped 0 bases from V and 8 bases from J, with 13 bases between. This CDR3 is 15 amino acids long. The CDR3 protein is CASSQDRQGWEKLFF. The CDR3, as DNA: TGCGCCAGCAGCCAAGATCGGCAGGGATGGGAAAAACTGTTTTTT.

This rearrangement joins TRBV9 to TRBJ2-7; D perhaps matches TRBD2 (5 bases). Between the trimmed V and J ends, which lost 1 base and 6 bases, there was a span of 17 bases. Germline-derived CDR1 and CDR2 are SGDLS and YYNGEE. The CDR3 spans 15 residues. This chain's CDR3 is CASSVTRAQGAEQYF. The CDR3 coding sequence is TGTGCCAGCAGCGTAACTAGGGCCCAAGGAGCCGAGCAGTACTTC.

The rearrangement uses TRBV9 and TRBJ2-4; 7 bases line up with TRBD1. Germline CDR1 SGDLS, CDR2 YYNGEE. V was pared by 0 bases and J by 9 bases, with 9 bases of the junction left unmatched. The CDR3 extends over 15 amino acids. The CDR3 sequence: CASSVDGDRATIQYF. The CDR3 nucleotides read TGTGCCAGCAGCGTAGATGGCGACAGGGCGACCATTCAGTACTTC. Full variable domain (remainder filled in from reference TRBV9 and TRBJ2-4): DSGVTQTPKHLITATGQRVTLRCSPRSGDLSVYWYQQSLDQGLQFLIQYYNGEERAKGNILERFSAQQFPDLHSELNLSSLELGDSALYFCASSVDGDRATIQYFGAGTRLSVL.

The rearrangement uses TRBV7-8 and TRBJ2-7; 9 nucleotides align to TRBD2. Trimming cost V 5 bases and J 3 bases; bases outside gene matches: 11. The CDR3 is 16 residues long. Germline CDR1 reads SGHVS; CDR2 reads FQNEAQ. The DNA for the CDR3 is TGTGCCAGCAGCCCCGCAGGCCTAGCGGGAATCTACGAGCAGTACTTC. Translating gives CASSPAGLAGIYEQYF.

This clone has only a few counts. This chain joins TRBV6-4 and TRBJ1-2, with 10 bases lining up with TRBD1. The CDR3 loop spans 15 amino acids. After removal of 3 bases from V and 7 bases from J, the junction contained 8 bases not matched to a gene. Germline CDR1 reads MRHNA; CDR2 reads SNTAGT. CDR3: CASSEMGQGLGGYTF. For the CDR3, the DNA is TGTGCCAGCAGTGAAATGGGACAGGGGCTCGGTGGCTACACCTTC.

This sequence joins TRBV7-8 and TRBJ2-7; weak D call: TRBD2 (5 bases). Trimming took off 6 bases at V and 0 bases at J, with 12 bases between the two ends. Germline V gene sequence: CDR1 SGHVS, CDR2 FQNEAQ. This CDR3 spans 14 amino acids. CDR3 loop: CASRVGLLSYEQYF. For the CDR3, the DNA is TGTGCCAGCAGGGTCGGACTGCTCTCCTACGAGCAGTACTTC. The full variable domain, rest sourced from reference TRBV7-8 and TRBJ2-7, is GAGVSQSPRYKVAKRGQDVALRCDPISGHVSLFWYQQALGQGPEFLTYFQNEAQLDKSGLPSDRFFAERPEGSVSTLKIQRTQQEDSAVYLCASRVGLLSYEQYFGPGTRLTVT.

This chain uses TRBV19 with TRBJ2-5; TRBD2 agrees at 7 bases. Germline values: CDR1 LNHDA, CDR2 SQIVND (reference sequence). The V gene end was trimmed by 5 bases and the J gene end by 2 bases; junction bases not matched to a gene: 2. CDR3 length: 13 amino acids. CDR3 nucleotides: TGTGCCAGTAGTGGTAGCGGGCAAGAGACCCAGTACTTC. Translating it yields CASSGSGQETQYF.

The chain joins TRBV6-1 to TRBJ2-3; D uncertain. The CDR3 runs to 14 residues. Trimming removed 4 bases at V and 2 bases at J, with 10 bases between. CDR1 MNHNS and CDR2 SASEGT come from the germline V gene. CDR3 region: CASSARSLTDTQYF. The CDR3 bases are TGTGCCAGCAGTGCGCGGTCGCTCACAGATACGCAGTATTTT.

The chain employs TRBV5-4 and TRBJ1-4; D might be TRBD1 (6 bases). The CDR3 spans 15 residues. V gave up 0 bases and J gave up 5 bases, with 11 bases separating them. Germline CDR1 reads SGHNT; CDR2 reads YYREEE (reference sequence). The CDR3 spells CASSLASQGNEKLFF. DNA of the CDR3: TGTGCCAGCAGCTTGGCCTCACAGGGAAATGAAAAACTGTTTTTT.

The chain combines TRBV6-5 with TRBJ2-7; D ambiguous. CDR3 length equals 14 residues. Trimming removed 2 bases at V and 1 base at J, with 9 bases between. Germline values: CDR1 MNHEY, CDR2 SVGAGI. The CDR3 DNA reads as TGTGCCAGCAGTTACGGTCAGACATCCTACGAGCAGTACTTC. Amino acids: CASSYGQTSYEQYF.

The CDR3 protein is CASSLVMEMNTEAFF. CDR3 nucleotide sequence: TGTGCCAGCAGCTTGGTTATGGAGATGAACACTGAAGCTTTCTTT. This sequence joins TRBV5-6 and TRBJ1-1, with no clear D. The V end was cut by 0 bases, the J end by 0 bases, with 9 bases between. CDR3 length equals 15 residues. Germline CDR1 reads SGHDT; CDR2 reads YYEEEE.

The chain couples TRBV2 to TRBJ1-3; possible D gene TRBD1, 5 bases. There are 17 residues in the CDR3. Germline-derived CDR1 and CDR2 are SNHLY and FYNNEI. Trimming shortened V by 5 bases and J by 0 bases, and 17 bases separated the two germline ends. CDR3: CASSYPRGGISGNTIYF. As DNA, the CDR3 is TGTGCCAGCAGTTATCCTAGGGGAGGAATCTCTGGAAACACCATATATTTT.

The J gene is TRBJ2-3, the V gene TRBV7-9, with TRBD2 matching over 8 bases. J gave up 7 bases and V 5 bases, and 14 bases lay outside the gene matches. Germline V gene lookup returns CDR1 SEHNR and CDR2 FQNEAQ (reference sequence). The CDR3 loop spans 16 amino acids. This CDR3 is CASSPMGAGAGYTQYF. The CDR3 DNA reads TGTGCCAGCAGCCCGATGGGAGCGGGAGCTGGTTATACGCAGTATTTT.

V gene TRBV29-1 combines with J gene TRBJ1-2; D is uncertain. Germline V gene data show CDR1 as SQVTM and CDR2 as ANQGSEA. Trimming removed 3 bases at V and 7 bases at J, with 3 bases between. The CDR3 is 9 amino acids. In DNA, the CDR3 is TGCAGCGTTGACCGTGGCTACACCTTC. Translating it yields CSVDRGYTF.

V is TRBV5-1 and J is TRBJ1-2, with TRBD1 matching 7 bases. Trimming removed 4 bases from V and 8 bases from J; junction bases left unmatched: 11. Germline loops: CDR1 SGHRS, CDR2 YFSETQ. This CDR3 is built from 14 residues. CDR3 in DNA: TGCGCCAGCAGCGGGGGGACAGATGGATTCGGCTACACCTTC. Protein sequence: CASSGGTDGFGYTF. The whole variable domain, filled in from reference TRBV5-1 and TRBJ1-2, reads KAGVTQTPRYLIKTRGQQVTLSCSPISGHRSVSWYQQTPGQGLQFLFEYFSETQRNKGNFPGRFSGRQFSNSRSEMNVSTLELGDSALYLCASSGGTDGFGYTFGSGTRLTVV.

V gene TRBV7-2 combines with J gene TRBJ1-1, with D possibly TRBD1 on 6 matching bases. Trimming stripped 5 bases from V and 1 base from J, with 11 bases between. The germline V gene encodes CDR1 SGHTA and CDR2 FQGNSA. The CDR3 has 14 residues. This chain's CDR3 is CASSPDRQNTEAFF. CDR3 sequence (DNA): TGTGCCAGCAGCCCGGACAGACAGAACACTGAAGCTTTCTTT.

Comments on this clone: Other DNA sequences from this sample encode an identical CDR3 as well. In nucleotides, the CDR3 is TGTGCCAGCAGTGAGATAGCGGGAGGAGGAAATGAGCAGTTCTTC. It specifies CASSEIAGGGNEQFF. V and J are TRBV2 and TRBJ2-1, with 10 bases aligning to TRBD2. The CDR3 has 15 residues. Per the germline V gene, CDR1 is SNHLY and CDR2 is FYNNEI. V dropped 3 bases and J dropped 7; count of bases not matched to a gene: 6. The variable domain in full, with the rest retrieved from reference TRBV2 and TRBJ2-1, is EPEVTQTPSHQVTQMGQEVILRCVPISNHLYFYWYRQILGQKVEFLVSFYNNEISEKSEIFDDQFSVERPDGSNFTLKIRSTKLEDSAMYFCASSEIAGGGNEQFFGPGTRLTVL.

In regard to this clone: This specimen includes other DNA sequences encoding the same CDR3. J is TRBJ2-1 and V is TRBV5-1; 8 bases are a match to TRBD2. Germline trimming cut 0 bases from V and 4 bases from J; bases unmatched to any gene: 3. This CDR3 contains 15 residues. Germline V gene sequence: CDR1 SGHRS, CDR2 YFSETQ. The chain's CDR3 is CASSLASGPYNEQFF. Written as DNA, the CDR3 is TGCGCCAGCAGCTTGGCTAGCGGGCCATACAATGAGCAGTTCTTC.

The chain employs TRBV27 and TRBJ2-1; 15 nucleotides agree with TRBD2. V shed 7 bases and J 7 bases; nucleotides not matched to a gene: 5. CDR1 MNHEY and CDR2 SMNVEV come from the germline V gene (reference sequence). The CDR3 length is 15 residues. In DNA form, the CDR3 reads TGTGCCAGCACCTCAGGGACTAGCGGGAGGAATGAGCAGTTCTTC. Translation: CASTSGTSGRNEQFF.

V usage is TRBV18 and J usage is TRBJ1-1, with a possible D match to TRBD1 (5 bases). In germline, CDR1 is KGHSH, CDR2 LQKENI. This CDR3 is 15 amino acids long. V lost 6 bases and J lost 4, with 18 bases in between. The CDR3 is CASSRPSGVATEAFF. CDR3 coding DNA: TGTGCCAGCTCCCGACCGTCGGGGGTGGCCACTGAAGCTTTCTTT.

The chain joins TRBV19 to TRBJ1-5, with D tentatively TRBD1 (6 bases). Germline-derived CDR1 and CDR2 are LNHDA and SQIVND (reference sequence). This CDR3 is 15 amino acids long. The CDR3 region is CASRRGTFDNQPQHF. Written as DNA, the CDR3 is TGTGCTTCCCGAAGGGGGACATTCGATAATCAGCCCCAGCATTTT.

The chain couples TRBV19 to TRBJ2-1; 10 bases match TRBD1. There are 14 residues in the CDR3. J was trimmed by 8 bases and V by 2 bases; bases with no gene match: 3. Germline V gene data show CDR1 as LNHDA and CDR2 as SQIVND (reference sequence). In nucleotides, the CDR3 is TGTGCCAGTAGTATATGGGACAGGGGCGATGAGCAGTTCTTC. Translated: CASSIWDRGDEQFF.

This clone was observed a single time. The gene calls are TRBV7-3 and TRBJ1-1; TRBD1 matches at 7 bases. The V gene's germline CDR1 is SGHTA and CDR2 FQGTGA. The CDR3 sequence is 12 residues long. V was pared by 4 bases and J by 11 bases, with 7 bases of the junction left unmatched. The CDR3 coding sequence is TGTGCCAGCAGCTCCTGGGGGACAGATGCTTTCTTT. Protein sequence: CASSSWGTDAFF.

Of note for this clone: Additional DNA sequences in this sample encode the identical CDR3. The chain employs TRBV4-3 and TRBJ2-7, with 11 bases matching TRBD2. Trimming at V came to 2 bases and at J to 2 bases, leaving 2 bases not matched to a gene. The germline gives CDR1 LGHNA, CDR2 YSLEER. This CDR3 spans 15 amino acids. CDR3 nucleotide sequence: TGCGCCAGCAGCCAACTAGCGGGGGGAACCTACGAGCAGTACTTC. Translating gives CASSQLAGGTYEQYF.

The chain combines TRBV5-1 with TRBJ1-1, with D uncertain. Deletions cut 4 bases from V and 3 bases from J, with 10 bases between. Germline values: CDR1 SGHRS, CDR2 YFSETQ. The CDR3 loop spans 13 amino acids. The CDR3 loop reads CASSRQDYTEAFF. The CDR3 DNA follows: TGCGCCAGCAGCCGGCAGGACTACACTGAAGCTTTCTTT.

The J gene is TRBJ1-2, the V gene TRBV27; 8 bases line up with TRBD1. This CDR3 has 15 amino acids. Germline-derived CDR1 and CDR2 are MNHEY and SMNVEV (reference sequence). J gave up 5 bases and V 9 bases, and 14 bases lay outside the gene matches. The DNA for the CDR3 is TGTGCCAGTAGTGGCAGGGGGCCGATAAGTTATGGCTACACCTTC. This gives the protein CASSGRGPISYGYTF.

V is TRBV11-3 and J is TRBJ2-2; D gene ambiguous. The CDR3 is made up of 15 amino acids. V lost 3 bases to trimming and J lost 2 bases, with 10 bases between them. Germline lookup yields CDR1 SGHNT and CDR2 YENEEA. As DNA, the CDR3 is TGTGCCAGCAGCTTGGTGACAACCAACACCGGGGAGCTGTTTTTT. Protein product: CASSLVTTNTGELFF.